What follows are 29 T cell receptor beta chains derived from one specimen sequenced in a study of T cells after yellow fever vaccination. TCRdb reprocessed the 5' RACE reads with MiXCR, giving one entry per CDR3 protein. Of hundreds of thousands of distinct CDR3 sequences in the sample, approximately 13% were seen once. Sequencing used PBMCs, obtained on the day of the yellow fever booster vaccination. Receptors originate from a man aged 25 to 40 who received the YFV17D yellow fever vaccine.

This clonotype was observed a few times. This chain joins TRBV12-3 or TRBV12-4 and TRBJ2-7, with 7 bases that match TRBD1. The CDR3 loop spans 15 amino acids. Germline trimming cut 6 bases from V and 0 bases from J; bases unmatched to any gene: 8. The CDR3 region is CASSNRGVSSYEQYF. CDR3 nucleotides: TGTGCCAGCAGCAACAGGGGCGTTAGCTCCTACGAGCAGTACTTC.

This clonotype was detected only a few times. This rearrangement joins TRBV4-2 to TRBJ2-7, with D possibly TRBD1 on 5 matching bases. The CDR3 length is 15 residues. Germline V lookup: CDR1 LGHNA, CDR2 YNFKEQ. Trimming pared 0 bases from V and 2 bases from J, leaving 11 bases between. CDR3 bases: TGTGCCAGCAGCCAAGACGTAAGACAGACCTACGAGCAGTACTTC. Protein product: CASSQDVRQTYEQYF.

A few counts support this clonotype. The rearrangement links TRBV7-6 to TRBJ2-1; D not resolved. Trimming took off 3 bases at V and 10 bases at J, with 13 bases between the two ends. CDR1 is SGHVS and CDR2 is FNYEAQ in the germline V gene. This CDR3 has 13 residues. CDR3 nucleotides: TGTGCCAGCAGCTTGAACTCCATCAGGGAGCAGTTCTTC. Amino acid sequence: CASSLNSIREQFF. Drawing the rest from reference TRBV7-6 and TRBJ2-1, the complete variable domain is GAGVSQSPRYKVTKRGQDVALRCDPISGHVSLYWYRQALGQGPEFLTYFNYEAQQDKSGLPNDRFSAERPEGSISTLTIQRTEQRDSAMYRCASSLNSIREQFFGPGTRLTVL.

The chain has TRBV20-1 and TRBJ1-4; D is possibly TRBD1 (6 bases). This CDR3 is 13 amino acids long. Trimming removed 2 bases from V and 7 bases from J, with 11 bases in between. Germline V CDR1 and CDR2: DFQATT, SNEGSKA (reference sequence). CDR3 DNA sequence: TGCAGTGCTAGAAACCCGACAGGTGAAAAACTGTTTTTT. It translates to CSARNPTGEKLFF.

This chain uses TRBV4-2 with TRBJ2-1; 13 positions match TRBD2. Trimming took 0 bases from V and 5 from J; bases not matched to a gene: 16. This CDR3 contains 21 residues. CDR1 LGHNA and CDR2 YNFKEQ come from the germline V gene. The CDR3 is CASSQELLLAGGPLGNNEQFF. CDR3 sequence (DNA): TGTGCCAGCAGCCAAGAACTCTTACTAGCGGGAGGGCCTCTCGGTAACAATGAGCAGTTCTTC.

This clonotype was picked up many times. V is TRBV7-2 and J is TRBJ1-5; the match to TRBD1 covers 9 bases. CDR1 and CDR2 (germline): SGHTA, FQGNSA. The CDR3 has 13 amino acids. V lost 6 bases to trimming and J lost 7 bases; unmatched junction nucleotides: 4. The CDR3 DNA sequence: TGTGCCAGCAGTTTAACAGGGGGCCAGCCCCAGCATTTT. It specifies CASSLTGGQPQHF.

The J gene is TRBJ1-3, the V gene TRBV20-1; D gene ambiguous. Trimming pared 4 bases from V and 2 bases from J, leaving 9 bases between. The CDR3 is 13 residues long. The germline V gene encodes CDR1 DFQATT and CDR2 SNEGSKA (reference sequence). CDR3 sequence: CSATETAGNTIYF. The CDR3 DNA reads TGCAGTGCTACCGAGACGGCTGGAAACACCATATATTTT.

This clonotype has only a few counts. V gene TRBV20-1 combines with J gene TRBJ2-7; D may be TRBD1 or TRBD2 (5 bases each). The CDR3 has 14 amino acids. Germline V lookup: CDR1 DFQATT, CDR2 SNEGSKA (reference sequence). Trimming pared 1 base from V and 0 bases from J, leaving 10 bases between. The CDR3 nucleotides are TGCAGTGCTAGAGGGGGACGGACCTCCTACGAGCAGTACTTC. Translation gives CSARGGRTSYEQYF.

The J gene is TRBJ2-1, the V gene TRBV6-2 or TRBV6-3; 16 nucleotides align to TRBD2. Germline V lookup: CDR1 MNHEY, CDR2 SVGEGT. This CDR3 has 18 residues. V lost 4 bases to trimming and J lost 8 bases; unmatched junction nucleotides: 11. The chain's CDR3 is CASSFMGLAGGPIDEQFF. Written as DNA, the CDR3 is TGTGCCAGCAGTTTTATGGGACTAGCGGGAGGGCCGATTGATGAGCAGTTCTTC.

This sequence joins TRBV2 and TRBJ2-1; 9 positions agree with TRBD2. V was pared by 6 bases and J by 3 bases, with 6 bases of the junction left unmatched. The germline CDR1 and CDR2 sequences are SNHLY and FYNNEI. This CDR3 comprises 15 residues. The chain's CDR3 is CASRPLSGSYNEQFF. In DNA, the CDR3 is TGTGCCAGCAGGCCCCTTAGCGGGAGCTACAATGAGCAGTTCTTC.

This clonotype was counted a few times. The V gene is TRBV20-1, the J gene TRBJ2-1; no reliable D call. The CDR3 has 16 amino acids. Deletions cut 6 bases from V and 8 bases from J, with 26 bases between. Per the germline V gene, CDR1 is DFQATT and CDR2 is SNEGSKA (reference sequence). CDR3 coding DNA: TGCAGTGCCCAAACGTTGGTAACTACTGCTGGGGATGAGCAGTTCTTC. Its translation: CSAQTLVTTAGDEQFF.

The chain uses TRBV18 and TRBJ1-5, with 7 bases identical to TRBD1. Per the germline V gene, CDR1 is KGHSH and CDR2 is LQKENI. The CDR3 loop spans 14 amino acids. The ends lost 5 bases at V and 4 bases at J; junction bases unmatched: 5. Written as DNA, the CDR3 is TGTGCCAGCTCAAGGGACAGCGTTAATCAGCCCCAGCATTTT. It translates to CASSRDSVNQPQHF.

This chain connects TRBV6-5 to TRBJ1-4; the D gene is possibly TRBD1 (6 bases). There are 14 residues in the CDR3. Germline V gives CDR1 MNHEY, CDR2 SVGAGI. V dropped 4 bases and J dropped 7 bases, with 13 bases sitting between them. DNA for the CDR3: TGTGCCAGCAGTTTAAACGAGGGGGGTGAAAAACTGTTTTTT. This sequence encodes CASSLNEGGEKLFF.

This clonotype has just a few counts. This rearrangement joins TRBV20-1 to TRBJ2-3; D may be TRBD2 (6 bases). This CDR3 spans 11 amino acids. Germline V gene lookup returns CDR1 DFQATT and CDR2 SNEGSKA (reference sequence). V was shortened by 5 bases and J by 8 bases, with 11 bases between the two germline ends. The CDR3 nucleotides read TGCAGTGCTGGCCGGGACTCTACGCAGTATTTT. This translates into CSAGRDSTQYF.

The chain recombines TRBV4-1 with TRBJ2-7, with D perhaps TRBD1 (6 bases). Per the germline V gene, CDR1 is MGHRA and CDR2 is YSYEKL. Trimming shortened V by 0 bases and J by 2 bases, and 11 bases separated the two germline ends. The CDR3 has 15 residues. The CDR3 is CASSQDGYRAYEQYF. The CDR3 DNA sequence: TGCGCCAGCAGCCAAGATGGATACAGGGCCTACGAGCAGTACTTC.

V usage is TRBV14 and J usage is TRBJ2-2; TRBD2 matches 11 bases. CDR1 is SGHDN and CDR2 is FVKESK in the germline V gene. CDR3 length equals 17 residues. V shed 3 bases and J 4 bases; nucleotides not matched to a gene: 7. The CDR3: CASSHHGTSGTTGELFF. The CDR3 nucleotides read TGTGCCAGCAGCCACCATGGGACTAGCGGAACCACCGGGGAGCTGTTTTTT.

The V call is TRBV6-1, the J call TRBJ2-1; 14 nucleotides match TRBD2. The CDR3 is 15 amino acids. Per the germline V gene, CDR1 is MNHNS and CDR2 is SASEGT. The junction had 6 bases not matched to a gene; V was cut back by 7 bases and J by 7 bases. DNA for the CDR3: TGTGCCAGCATCCCTCGGACTAGCGGGAGGAATGAGCAGTTCTTC. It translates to CASIPRTSGRNEQFF.

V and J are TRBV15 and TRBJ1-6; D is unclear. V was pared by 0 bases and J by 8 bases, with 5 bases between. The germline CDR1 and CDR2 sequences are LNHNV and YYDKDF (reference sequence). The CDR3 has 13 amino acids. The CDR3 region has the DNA TGTGCCACCAGCAGAGAAGGATATTCACCCCTCCACTTT. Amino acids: CATSREGYSPLHF.

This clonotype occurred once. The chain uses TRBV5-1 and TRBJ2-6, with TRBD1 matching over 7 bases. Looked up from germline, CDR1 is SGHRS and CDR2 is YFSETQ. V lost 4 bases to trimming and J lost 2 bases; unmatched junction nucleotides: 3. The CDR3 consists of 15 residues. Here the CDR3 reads CASSQQGTGANVLTF. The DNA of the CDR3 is TGCGCCAGCAGCCAACAGGGGACTGGGGCCAACGTCCTGACTTTC.

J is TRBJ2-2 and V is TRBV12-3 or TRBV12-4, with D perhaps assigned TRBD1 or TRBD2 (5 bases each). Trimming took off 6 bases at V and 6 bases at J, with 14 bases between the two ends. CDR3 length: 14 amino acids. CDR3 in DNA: TGTGCCAGCAGATATCTAGGGACGGCCGGGGAGCTGTTTTTT. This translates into CASRYLGTAGELFF.

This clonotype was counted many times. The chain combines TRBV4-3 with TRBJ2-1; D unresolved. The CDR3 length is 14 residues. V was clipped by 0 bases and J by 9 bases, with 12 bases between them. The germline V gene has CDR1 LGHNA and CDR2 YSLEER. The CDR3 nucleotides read TGCGCCAGCAGCCAAGAAAGGGCGCCGGGTGAGCAGTTCTTC. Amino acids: CASSQERAPGEQFF.

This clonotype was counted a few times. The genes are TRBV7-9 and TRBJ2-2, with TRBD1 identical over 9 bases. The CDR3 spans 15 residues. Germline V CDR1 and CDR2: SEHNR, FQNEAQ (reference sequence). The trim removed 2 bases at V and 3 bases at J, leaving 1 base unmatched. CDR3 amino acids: CASSLTGGDTGELFF. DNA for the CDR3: TGTGCCAGCAGCTTAACAGGGGGCGACACCGGGGAGCTGTTTTTT.

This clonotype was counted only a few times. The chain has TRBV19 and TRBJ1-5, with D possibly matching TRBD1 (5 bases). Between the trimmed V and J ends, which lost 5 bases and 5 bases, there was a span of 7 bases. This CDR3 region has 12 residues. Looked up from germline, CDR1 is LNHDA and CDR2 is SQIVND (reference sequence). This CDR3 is CASSGGYQPQHF. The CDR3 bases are TGTGCCAGTAGTGGGGGGTATCAGCCCCAGCATTTT.

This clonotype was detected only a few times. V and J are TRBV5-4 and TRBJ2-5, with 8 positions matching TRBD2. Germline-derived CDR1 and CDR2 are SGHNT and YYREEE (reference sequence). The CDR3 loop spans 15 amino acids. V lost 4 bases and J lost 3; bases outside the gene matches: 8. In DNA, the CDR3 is TGTGCCAGCAGCCCTCGGGGGCGGGGGGAAGAGACCCAGTACTTC. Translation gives CASSPRGRGEETQYF.

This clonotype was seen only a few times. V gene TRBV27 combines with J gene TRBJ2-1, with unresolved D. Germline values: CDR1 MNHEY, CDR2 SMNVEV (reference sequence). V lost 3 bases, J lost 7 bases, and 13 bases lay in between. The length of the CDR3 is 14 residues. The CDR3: CASSFSLPWNEQFF. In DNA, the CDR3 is TGTGCCAGCAGTTTTAGTCTGCCGTGGAATGAGCAGTTCTTC.

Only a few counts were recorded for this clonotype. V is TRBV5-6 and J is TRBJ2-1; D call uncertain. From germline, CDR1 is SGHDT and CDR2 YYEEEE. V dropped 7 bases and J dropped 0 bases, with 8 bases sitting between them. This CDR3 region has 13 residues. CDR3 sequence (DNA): TGTGCCAGCGAAGAGAGCTCCTACAATGAGCAGTTCTTC. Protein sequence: CASEESSYNEQFF. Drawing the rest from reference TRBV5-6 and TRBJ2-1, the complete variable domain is DAGVTQSPTHLIKTRGQQVTLRCSPKSGHDTVSWYQQALGQGPQFIFQYYEEEERQRGNFPDRFSGHQFPNYSSELNVNALLLGDSALYLCASEESSYNEQFFGPGTRLTVL.

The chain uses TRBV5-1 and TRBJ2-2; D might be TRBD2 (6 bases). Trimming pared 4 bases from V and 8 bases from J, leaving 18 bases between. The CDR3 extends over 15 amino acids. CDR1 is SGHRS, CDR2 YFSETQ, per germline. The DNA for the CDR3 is TGCGCCAGCAGCGCCCGACTAGGATCATCGGGGGAGCTGTTTTTT. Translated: CASSARLGSSGELFF.

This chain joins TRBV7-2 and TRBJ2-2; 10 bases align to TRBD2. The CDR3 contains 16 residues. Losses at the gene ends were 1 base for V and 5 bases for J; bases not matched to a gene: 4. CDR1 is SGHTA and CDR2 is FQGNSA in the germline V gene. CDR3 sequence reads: CASSLGGTSVTGELFF. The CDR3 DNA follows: TGTGCCAGCAGCTTAGGTGGGACTAGCGTTACCGGGGAGCTGTTTTTT.

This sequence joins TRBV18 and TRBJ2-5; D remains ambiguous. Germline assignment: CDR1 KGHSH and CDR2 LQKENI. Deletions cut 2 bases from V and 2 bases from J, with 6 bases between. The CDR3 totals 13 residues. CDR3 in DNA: TGTGCCAGCTCACCAGTTCCTCAAGAGACCCAGTACTTC. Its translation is CASSPVPQETQYF.